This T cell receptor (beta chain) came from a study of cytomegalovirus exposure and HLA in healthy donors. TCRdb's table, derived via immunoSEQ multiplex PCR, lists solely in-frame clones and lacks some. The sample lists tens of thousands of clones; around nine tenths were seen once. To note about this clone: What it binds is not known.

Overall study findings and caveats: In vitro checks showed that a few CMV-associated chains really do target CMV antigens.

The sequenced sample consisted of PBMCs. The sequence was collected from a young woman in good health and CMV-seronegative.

CDR3 loop: CASSPDRAGNTIYF. The CDR3 bases are TGTGCCAGCAGCCCGGACAGGGCTGGAAACACCATATATTTT. The chain employs TRBV7-6 and TRBJ1-3; 8 bases agree with TRBD1. Looked up from germline, CDR1 is SGHVS and CDR2 is FNYEAQ. J gave up 2 bases and V 5 bases, and 2 bases lay outside the gene matches. This CDR3 region has 14 residues. Complete variable domain (other parts from reference TRBV7-6 and TRBJ1-3): GAGVSQSPRYKVTKRGQDVALRCDPISGHVSLYWYRQALGQGPEFLTYFNYEAQQDKSGLPNDRFSAERPEGSISTLTIQRTEQRDSAMYRCASSPDRAGNTIYFGEGSWLTVV.